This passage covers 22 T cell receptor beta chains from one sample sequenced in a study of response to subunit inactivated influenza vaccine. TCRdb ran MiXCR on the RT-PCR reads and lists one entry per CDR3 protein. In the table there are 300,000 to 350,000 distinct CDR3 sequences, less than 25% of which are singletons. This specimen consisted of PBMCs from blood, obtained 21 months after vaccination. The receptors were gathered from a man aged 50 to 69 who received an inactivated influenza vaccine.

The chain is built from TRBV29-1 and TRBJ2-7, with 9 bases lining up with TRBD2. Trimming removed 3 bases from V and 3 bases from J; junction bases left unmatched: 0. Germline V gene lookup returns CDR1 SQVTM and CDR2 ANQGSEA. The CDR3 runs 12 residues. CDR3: CSVETSGYEQYF. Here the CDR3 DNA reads TGCAGCGTTGAGACTAGCGGCTACGAGCAGTACTTC.

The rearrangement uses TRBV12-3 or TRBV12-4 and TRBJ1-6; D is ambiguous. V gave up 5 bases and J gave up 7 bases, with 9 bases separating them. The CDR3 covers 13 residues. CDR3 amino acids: CASSTRSNSPLHF. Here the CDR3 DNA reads TGTGCCAGCAGTACCCGGTCCAATTCACCCCTCCACTTT.

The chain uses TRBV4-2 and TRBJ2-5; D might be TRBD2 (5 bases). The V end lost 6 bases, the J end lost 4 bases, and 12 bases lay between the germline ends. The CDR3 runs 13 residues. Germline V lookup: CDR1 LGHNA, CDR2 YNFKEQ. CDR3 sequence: CASRHFRGETQYF. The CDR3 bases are TGTGCCAGCAGGCACTTCCGGGGAGAGACCCAGTACTTC.

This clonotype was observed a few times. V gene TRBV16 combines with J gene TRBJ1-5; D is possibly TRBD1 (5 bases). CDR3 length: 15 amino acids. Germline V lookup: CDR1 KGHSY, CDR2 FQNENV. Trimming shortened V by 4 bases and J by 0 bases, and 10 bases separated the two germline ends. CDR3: CASSPTVSSNQPQHF. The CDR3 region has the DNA TGTGCCAGCAGCCCGACAGTATCTAGCAATCAGCCCCAGCATTTT.

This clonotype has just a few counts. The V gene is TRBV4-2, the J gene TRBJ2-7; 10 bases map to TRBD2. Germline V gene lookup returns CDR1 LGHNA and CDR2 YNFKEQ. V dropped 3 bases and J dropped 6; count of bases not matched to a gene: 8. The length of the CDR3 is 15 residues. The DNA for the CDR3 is TGTGCCAGCAGCCACATAGCGGGAGGCCCTCTCGAGCAGTACTTC. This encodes CASSHIAGGPLEQYF.

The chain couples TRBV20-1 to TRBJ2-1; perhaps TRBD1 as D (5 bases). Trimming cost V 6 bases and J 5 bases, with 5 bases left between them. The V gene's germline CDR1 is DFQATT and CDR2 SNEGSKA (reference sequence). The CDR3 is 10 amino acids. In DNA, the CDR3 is TGCAGTGCACAGGACAATGAGCAGTTCTTC. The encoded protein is CSAQDNEQFF.

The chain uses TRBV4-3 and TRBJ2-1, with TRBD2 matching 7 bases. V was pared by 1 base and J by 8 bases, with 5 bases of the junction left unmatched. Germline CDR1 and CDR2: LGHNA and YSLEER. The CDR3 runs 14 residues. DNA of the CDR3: TGCGCCAGCAGCCAAGTGGGAGGGGTCGATGAGCAGTTCTTC. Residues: CASSQVGGVDEQFF.

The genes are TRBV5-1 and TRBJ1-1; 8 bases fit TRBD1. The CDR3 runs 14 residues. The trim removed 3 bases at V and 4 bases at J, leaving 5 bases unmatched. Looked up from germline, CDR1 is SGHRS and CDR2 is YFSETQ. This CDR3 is CASSYDTGGTEAFF. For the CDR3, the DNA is TGCGCCAGCAGCTATGATACAGGGGGCACTGAAGCTTTCTTT. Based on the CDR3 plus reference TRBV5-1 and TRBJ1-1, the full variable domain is KAGVTQTPRYLIKTRGQQVTLSCSPISGHRSVSWYQQTPGQGLQFLFEYFSETQRNKGNFPGRFSGRQFSNSRSEMNVSTLELGDSALYLCASSYDTGGTEAFFGQGTRLTVV.

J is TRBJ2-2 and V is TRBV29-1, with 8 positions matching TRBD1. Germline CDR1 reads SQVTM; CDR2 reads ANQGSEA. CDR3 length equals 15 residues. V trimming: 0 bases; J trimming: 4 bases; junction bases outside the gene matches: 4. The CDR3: CSVEDRGLGTGELFF. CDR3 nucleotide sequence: TGCAGCGTTGAAGACAGGGGGCTGGGCACCGGGGAGCTGTTTTTT.

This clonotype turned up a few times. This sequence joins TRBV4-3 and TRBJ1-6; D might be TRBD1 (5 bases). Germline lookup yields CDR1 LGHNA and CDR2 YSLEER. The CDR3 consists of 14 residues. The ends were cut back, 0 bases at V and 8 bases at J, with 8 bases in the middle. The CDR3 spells CASSQDFRDSPLHF. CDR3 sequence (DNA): TGCGCCAGCAGCCAAGATTTCAGGGATTCACCCCTCCACTTT.

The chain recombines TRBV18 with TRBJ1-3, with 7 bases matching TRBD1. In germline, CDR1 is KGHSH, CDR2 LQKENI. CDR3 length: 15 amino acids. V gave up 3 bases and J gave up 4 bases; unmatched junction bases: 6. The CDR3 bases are TGTGCCAGCTCACCTGACAGGGTCACCGGAAACACCATATATTTT. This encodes CASSPDRVTGNTIYF.

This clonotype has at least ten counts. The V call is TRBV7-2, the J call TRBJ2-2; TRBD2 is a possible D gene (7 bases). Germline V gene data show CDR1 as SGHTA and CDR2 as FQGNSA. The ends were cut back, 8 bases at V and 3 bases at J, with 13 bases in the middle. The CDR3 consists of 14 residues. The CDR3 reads CASGGGMYTGELFF. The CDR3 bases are TGTGCCAGCGGGGGGGGCATGTACACCGGGGAGCTGTTTTTT. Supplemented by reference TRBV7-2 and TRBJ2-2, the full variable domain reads GAGVSQSPSNKVTEKGKDVELRCDPISGHTALYWYRQSLGQGLEFLIYFQGNSAPDKSGLPSDRFSAERTGGSVSTLTIQRTQQEDSAVYLCASGGGMYTGELFFGEGSRLTVL.

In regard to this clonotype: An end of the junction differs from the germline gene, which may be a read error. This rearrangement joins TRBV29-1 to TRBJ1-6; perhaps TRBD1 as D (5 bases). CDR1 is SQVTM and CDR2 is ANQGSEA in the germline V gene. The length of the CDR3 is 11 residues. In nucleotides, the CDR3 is TGCAGCGTTGTGGGGCCACTTGGCCCCATTTTT. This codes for CSVVGPLGPIF. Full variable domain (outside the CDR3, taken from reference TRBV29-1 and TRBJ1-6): SAVISQKPSRDICQRGTSLTIQCQVDSQVTMMFWYRQQPGQSLTLIATANQGSEATYESGFVIDKFPISRPNLTFSTLTVSNMSPEDSSIYLCSVVGPLGPIFGNGTRLTVT.

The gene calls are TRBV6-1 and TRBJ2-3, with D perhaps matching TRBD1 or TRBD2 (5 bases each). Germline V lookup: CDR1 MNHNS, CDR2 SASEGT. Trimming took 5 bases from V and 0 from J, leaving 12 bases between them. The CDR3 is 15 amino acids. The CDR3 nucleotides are TGTGCCAGCAGTCCGGGGACGGCTAGCACAGATACGCAGTATTTT. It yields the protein CASSPGTASTDTQYF.

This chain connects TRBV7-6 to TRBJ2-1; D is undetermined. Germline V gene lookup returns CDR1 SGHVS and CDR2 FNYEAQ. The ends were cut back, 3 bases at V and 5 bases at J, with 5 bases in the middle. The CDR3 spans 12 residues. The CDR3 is CASSFTNNEQFF. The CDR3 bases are TGTGCCAGCAGCTTCACAAACAATGAGCAGTTCTTC.

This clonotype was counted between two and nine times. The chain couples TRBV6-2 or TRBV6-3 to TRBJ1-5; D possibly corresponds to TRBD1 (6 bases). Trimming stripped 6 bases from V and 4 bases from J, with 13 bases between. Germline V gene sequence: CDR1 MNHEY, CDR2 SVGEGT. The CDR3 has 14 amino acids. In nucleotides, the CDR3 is TGTGCCAGCAGCCGACAGGCGGGGAATCAGCCCCAGCATTTT. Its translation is CASSRQAGNQPQHF.

CDR3 amino acids: CASSLSAGGSTDTQYF. DNA for the CDR3: TGTGCCAGCAGCTTAAGTGCCGGGGGGAGCACAGATACGCAGTATTTT. V and J are TRBV7-2 and TRBJ2-3, with TRBD2 matching over 7 bases. Germline values: CDR1 SGHTA, CDR2 FQGNSA. The CDR3 is 16 residues long. The V segment lost 2 bases and the J segment 0 bases; nucleotides outside the gene matches: 5.

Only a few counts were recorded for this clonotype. The CDR3 is CASSGGQGNQETQYF. CDR3 nucleotide sequence: TGCGCCAGCAGCGGGGGACAGGGAAACCAAGAGACCCAGTACTTC. The rearrangement joins TRBV5-1 to TRBJ2-5; 9 bases are a match to TRBD1. Germline CDR1 reads SGHRS; CDR2 reads YFSETQ. CDR3 length equals 15 residues. Unmatched junction bases numbered 4, after V lost 4 bases and J lost 0 bases.

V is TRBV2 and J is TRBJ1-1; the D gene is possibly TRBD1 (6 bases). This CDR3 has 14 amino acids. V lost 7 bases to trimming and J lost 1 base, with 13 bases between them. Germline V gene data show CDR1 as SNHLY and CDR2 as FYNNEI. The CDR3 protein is CASMGLGGNTEAFF. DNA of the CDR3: TGTGCCAGCATGGGGCTAGGGGGGAACACTGAAGCTTTCTTT.

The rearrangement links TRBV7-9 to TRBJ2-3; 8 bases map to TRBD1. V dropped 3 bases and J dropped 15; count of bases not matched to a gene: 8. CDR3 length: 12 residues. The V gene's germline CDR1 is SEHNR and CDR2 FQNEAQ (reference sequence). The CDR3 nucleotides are TGTGCCAGCAGCTTGGACCGGGACAGGACTTATTTT. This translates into CASSLDRDRTYF.

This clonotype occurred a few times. The CDR3 loop is CASASGRASDTQYF. DNA of the CDR3: TGCGCCAGCGCTAGCGGGAGGGCCTCCGATACGCAGTATTTT. The chain has TRBV5-1 and TRBJ2-3; 12 bases align to TRBD2. The CDR3 is 14 residues long. CDR1 is SGHRS and CDR2 is YFSETQ in the germline V gene. The V gene end was trimmed by 7 bases and the J gene end by 6 bases; junction bases not matched to a gene: 6.

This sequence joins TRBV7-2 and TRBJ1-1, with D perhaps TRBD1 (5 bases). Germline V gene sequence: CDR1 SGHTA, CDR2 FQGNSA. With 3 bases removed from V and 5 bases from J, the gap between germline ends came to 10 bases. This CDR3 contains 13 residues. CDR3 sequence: CASSLGLRTEAFF. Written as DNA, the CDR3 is TGTGCCAGCAGCTTGGGGCTTCGGACTGAAGCTTTCTTT.